The rows below give T cell receptor beta chains drawn from one sample of a study of control samples from healthy donors and cancer patients. The data were produced by immunoSEQ multiplex PCR, yet TCRdb's version contains in-frame clones alone and is incomplete. The table has about 55,000 clones, approximately 95% seen once. Material: blood. These TCRs come from a woman in her 30s in good health. The CDR3 runs from the conserved cysteine through the conserved F or W. The D gene is left open where the match is weak. Rows may omit the clone size; those that give it use once, few, many or a size class.

DNA | CDR3 | J | size | V | D | length
TGTGCCAGCAGCCAAGATCTGAGGGAGAGCCGGGAGCTGTTTTTT | CASSQDLRESRELFF | TRBJ2-2 | once | TRBV3-1/TRBV3-2 | NA | 15
TGCGCCAGCAGCTGGGGACAGGGGCAAGAGACCCAGTACTTC | CASSWGQGQETQYF | TRBJ2-5 | once | TRBV5-1 | TRBD1 | 14
TGTGCCAGCAGCTATAAGCGCGGGACTAGCGGCGGAGGATCCTACGAGCAGTACTTC | CASSYKRGTSGGGSYEQYF | TRBJ2-7 | NA | TRBV11-2 | TRBD2 | 19
TGTGCCAGCAGCCCCTCCCCGGGACAGGGGGCCGATGAGCAGTTCTTC | CASSPSPGQGADEQFF | TRBJ2-1 | NA | TRBV3-1/TRBV3-2 | TRBD1 | 16
TGTGCCAGCGGGTCAGGTTTATACGAGCAGTACTTC | CASGSGLYEQYF | TRBJ2-7 | NA | TRBV28 | NA | 12
TGTGCCAGCAGTGGGCCGTCGGGAAAACTGTTTTTT | CASSGPSGKLFF | TRBJ1-4 | NA | TRBV12-3/TRBV12-4 | NA | 12
TGTGCCAGCAGCCAACTACCGGGACAGGGAAAAGAGACCCAGTACTTC | CASSQLPGQGKETQYF | TRBJ2-5 | NA | TRBV3-1/TRBV3-2 | TRBD1 | 16
TGTGCCATCAGCAAAAGGGACGGGAACACTGAAGCTTTCTTT | CAISKRDGNTEAFF | TRBJ1-1 | NA | TRBV10-3 | NA | 14
TGTGCCAGTAGGGACAGTCTCCTCGGCTTGGGGGAAAAACTGTTTTTT | CASRDSLLGLGEKLFF | TRBJ1-4 | NA | TRBV19 | NA | 16
TGTGCCAGCTCACCATCGGTCGAGCAGTTCTTC | CASSPSVEQFF | TRBJ2-1 | NA | TRBV18 | NA | 11
TGCAGCGGTAAGACAGGGGACAACTACAATGAGCAGTTCTTC | CSGKTGDNYNEQFF | TRBJ2-1 | once | TRBV29-1 | TRBD1 | 14
TGTGCCAGCAGTTCTGGCAGGGGGGTAGTTCAGCCCCAGCATTTT | CASSSGRGVVQPQHF | TRBJ1-5 | NA | TRBV28 | TRBD1 | 15
TGTGCCTGGAGCCCCCCGGGACAGGGGAACACTGAAGCTTTCTTT | CAWSPPGQGNTEAFF | TRBJ1-1 | NA | TRBV30 | TRBD1 | 15
TGCGCCAGCAGCCCCCAACCCAGGGCAAATAATTCACCCCTCCACTTT | CASSPQPRANNSPLHF | TRBJ1-6 | NA | TRBV5-1 | NA | 16
TGCAGCGTTGAAAGAGCGGGAGGGGAGCAGTTCTTC | CSVERAGGEQFF | TRBJ2-1 | NA | TRBV29-1 | TRBD2 | 12
TGTGCCAGCAGCCACCGGGCGGGCTCCATCTCCTACGAGCAGTACTTC | CASSHRAGSISYEQYF | TRBJ2-7 | NA | TRBV3-1/TRBV3-2 | NA | 16
TGTGCCATCACCCCAACCCTAGCGGGAGCGGGGAATGAGCAGTTCTTC | CAITPTLAGAGNEQFF | TRBJ2-1 | NA | TRBV10-3 | TRBD2 | 16
TGTGCCAGCAGCCAAACGGCGCGGTACTCCTACGAGCAGTACTTC | CASSQTARYSYEQYF | TRBJ2-7 | medium-sized | TRBV4-2 | NA | 15
TGTGCCAGCAGTTTACTTTCTTCGGGAGGATACAATGAGCAGTTCTTC | CASSLLSSGGYNEQFF | TRBJ2-1 | NA | TRBV27 | TRBD2 | 16
TGTGCCAGCAGTTACGAGGGGAGCTATGGCTACACCTTC | CASSYEGSYGYTF | TRBJ1-2 | once | TRBV6-6 | NA | 13
TGTGCCAGCAGTCAACTAGCGGTGGCCGGGGAGCTGTTTTTT | CASSQLAVAGELFF | TRBJ2-2 | NA | TRBV2 | TRBD2 | 14
TGTGCCAGCAGCACATCGCAGGGCGGCGAGCAGTACTTC | CASSTSQGGEQYF | TRBJ2-7 | NA | TRBV7-6 | NA | 13
TGTGCCAGCAGTTTAGAAGGTAACACTGAAGCTTTCTTT | CASSLEGNTEAFF | TRBJ1-1 | NA | TRBV12-3/TRBV12-4 | NA | 13
TGTGCCAGCAGCGTACTGGGAACTCCTAACTATGGCTACACCTTC | CASSVLGTPNYGYTF | TRBJ1-2 | NA | TRBV9 | NA | 15
TGTGCCAGCAGTTATGCTGTTGACGGTCCCTACGAGCAGTACTTC | CASSYAVDGPYEQYF | TRBJ2-7 | NA | TRBV6-2/TRBV6-3 | NA | 15
TGTGCCAGTAGTGCCAAGACTAGTCACAATGAGCAGTTCTTC | CASSAKTSHNEQFF | TRBJ2-1 | NA | TRBV19 | NA | 14
TGTGCCAGCACCAGGACTGAAGCTTTCTTT | CASTRTEAFF | TRBJ1-1 | once | TRBV12-3/TRBV12-4 | NA | 10
TGTGCCAGCAGCTTAGAAGGGGGGGACGGGGAGCAGTACTTC | CASSLEGGDGEQYF | TRBJ2-7 | NA | TRBV11-2 | NA | 14
TGTGCCAGTAGTATAGGGACAGGGAGCAATGAGCAGTTCTTC | CASSIGTGSNEQFF | TRBJ2-1 | NA | TRBV19 | TRBD1 | 14
TGCAGTGCTAGTTCAGCAGGGGGTGTCTATGGCTACACCTTC | CSASSAGGVYGYTF | TRBJ1-2 | NA | TRBV20-1 | TRBD1 | 14
TGTGCCAGCAGAGGGACTAGCGAAATGTCCTACGAGCAGTACTTC | CASRGTSEMSYEQYF | TRBJ2-7 | NA | TRBV27 | TRBD2 | 15
TGCGCCAGCAGAGAGCGGTTCTACAATGAGCAGTTCTTC | CASRERFYNEQFF | TRBJ2-1 | NA | TRBV10-1 | NA | 13
TGTGCCAGCAGCTTTTACGGGCAGGAGCATCAGCCCCAGCATTTT | CASSFYGQEHQPQHF | TRBJ1-5 | NA | TRBV5-6 | NA | 15
TGCGCCAGCAGCTTGGGGGTTGGGGGAGAGACCCAGTACTTC | CASSLGVGGETQYF | TRBJ2-5 | NA | TRBV5-1 | NA | 14
TGTGCCAGCACCAAGGGGCTAGCGGGAGACCCTGAGCAGTTCTTC | CASTKGLAGDPEQFF | TRBJ2-1 | NA | TRBV28 | TRBD2 | 15
TGTGCCAGCAGTGGGCTAGCGGGATTGGTGCAGTATTTT | CASSGLAGLVQYF | TRBJ2-3 | NA | TRBV2 | TRBD2 | 13
TGCGCCAGCAGCTTGGAGGGGGGCGTGGAGACCCAGTACTTC | CASSLEGGVETQYF | TRBJ2-5 | once | TRBV5-1 | NA | 14
TGTGCCTGGAGTGTGGGTTTTGATGAGCAGTTCTTC | CAWSVGFDEQFF | TRBJ2-1 | once | TRBV30 | NA | 12
TGTGCCAGTAGTCCCAGGGGGACTAGCGGGAGTTTGGAGACCCAGTACTTC | CASSPRGTSGSLETQYF | TRBJ2-5 | NA | TRBV19 | TRBD2 | 17
TGTGCCAGCAGATCCCTGACAGGCGGGGGACAGCCCCAGCATTTT | CASRSLTGGGQPQHF | TRBJ1-5 | NA | TRBV28 | NA | 15
TGCGCCAGCAGCCAAGAGTACCGGACAACCTACGAGCAGTACTTC | CASSQEYRTTYEQYF | TRBJ2-7 | NA | TRBV4-1 | NA | 15
TGCAGCGTCCGGACAGGGGTCAAGGACGAGCAGTTCTTC | CSVRTGVKDEQFF | TRBJ2-1 | NA | TRBV29-1 | TRBD1 | 13
TGTGCCAGCAGCCAGGCCGGGACTAGGGCTAACAATGAGCAGTTCTTC | CASSQAGTRANNEQFF | TRBJ2-1 | NA | TRBV4-2 | TRBD2 | 16
TGTGCCAGCGGCCACCCCCCGGGACAGGGGTTCGAGCAGTACTTC | CASGHPPGQGFEQYF | TRBJ2-7 | NA | TRBV28 | TRBD1 | 15